This TCR beta chain was observed in a study of tumor and adjacent non-tumor tissue in lung cancer. On the study more broadly: The cohort had about a dozen adenocarcinoma, 2 squamous cell and 1 small cell patients.

The junction had 8 bases not matched to a gene; V was cut back by 5 bases and J by 4 bases. This CDR3 comprises 15 residues. Germline V gene data show CDR1 as LNHNV and CDR2 as YYDKDF (reference sequence). The table lists this clonotype with a count of one. Antigen unknown. A modified ARM-PCR protocol with three rounds of nested PCR amplified TCRbeta. TCRdb reanalysed the multiplex PCR reads using MiXCR and keeps one entry per CDR3 protein. The table has 200,000 to 250,000 distinct CDR3 sequences, 71% seen once. The template was RNA from unsorted bulk tissue. Study-level findings and limits: TCR diversity was significantly greater in tumor than normal lung tissue.

The rearrangement joins TRBV15 to TRBJ1-3; 7 bases match TRBD1. Material for sequencing was lung tumor tissue. The clonotype originates from a man in his 60s with non-small cell lung cancer. CDR3 in DNA: TGTGCCACCAGCCGGGACAGAGAACTGGGAAACACCATATATTTT. This gives the protein CATSRDRELGNTIYF.